The text below deals with one TCR beta chain. As yet, its antigen is unknown. Here immunoSEQ multiplex PCR was the method, and the copy in TCRdb shows in-frame clones only, minus some. The sample has about 98,000 clones, 83% seen once. The data were obtained in a study of graft-versus-host responses after intestinal transplantation. Study-level results: GvH clones were identified in recipient marrow, with some first appearing in ileum or blood.

V was pared by 1 base and J by 0 bases, with 16 bases between. CDR3 size: 17 residues. Germline CDR1 MDHEN, CDR2 SYDVKM. The TCR was taken from a human donor who received an intestinal transplant. The specimen was unstimulated CD8+ T cells sorted from spleen or lymph node cells, collected before intestinal transplant. The genes are TRBV28 and TRBJ2-7, with a tentative D call TRBD2 (6 bases). The CDR3 loop is CASSLSGVGRSSYEQYF. Written as DNA, the CDR3 is TGTGCCAGCAGTTTATCGGGGGTGGGACGGAGCTCCTACGAGCAGTACTTC.